Each of the 27 T cell receptor beta chains below was sequenced from the same sample in a study of blood T cell repertoires in COVID-19. Profiled with immunoSEQ multiplex PCR; TCRdb holds only in-frame clones, not every one. Of around 100,000 clones listed, roughly nine tenths are singletons. The sample comprised peripheral blood. These TCRs come from a man aged 50-59 years with active COVID-19.

The chain uses TRBV29-1 and TRBJ1-4; TRBD1 aligns across 8 bases. Unmatched junction bases numbered 16, after V lost 0 bases and J lost 7 bases. The length of the CDR3 is 18 residues. The V gene's germline CDR1 is SQVTM and CDR2 ANQGSEA. The CDR3 spells CSVEDRGTGGLRSEKLFF. As DNA, the CDR3 is TGCAGCGTTGAAGATAGAGGGACAGGAGGCTTAAGGAGTGAAAAACTGTTTTTT.

The rearrangement uses TRBV5-1 and TRBJ2-5; 11 bases map to TRBD1. The germline V gene has CDR1 SGHRS and CDR2 YFSETQ. Unmatched junction bases numbered 4, after V lost 4 bases and J lost 2 bases. The CDR3 length is 15 residues. The chain's CDR3 is CASSLGTGGQETQYF. The CDR3 DNA is TGCGCCAGCAGCCTTGGGACAGGGGGTCAAGAGACCCAGTACTTC.

The sample holds a few counts of this clone. V is TRBV7-8 and J is TRBJ2-1, with D possibly TRBD2 on 6 matching bases. V was trimmed by 2 bases and J by 0 bases, leaving 8 bases between them. In germline, CDR1 is SGHVS, CDR2 FQNEAQ. The CDR3 is 15 residues long. The CDR3 sequence is CASSLRGTSYNEQFF. The CDR3 DNA reads as TGTGCCAGCAGCTTACGGGGGACCTCCTACAATGAGCAGTTCTTC.

The V and J genes are TRBV25-1 and TRBJ2-3, with D possibly matching TRBD2 (5 bases). The V gene lost 4 bases and the J gene lost 2 bases, with 13 bases spanning the gap. Germline CDR1 reads MGHDK; CDR2 reads SYGVNS. The CDR3 spans 15 residues. CDR3 coding DNA: TGTGCCAGCAGTGTCGGGGATTTGTACACAGATACGCAGTATTTT. It encodes CASSVGDLYTDTQYF.

The CDR3 region is CASSLIQIGTDTQYF. The DNA of the CDR3 is TGTGCCAGCAGCTTAATTCAGATCGGCACAGATACGCAGTATTTT. J is TRBJ2-3 and V is TRBV7-2; D ambiguous. CDR1 and CDR2 from the germline V gene are SGHTA and FQGNSA. The length of the CDR3 is 15 residues. Between the trimmed V and J ends, which lost 2 bases and 1 base, there was a span of 10 bases.

The chain recombines TRBV6-1 with TRBJ1-1, with 8 bases lining up with TRBD1. V gave up 3 bases and J gave up 5 bases; unmatched junction bases: 5. Germline CDR1 and CDR2: MNHNS and SASEGT. This CDR3 is 14 amino acids long. The CDR3: CASSEQGARTEAFF. As DNA, the CDR3 is TGTGCCAGCAGTGAGCAGGGGGCGCGAACTGAAGCTTTCTTT.

The J gene is TRBJ2-1, the V gene TRBV24-1, with TRBD2 identical over 10 bases. The CDR3 is 16 residues long. V was pared by 4 bases and J by 1 base, with 3 bases of the junction left unmatched. The germline V gene encodes CDR1 KGHDR and CDR2 SFDVKD. This chain's CDR3 is CATSDSSGSSYNEQFF. CDR3 sequence (DNA): TGTGCCACCAGTGACTCTAGCGGGAGTTCCTACAATGAGCAGTTCTTC.

This sequence joins TRBV21-1 and TRBJ2-3; the DNA was not compared with TRBD2, the D call given in the table. TRBV21-1 is a pseudogene locus. The CDR3 length is 17 residues. CDR3 loop: CASSGRLAGPNTDTQYF. CDR3 coding DNA: TGTGCCAGCAGCGGTCGCCTAGCCGGTCCTAACACAGATACGCAGTATTTT.

This clone was detected a few times. The rearrangement joins TRBV19 to TRBJ1-4; 9 bases are a match to TRBD1. J lost 6 bases, V lost 8 bases, and 10 bases had no gene match. The CDR3 totals 15 residues. CDR1 LNHDA and CDR2 SQIVND come from the germline V gene (reference sequence). The CDR3 DNA sequence: TGTGCCAGTCGGACAGGGGTTCGGCCGGATGAAAAACTGTTTTTT. Translating it yields CASRTGVRPDEKLFF.

The chain joins TRBV12-3 or TRBV12-4 to TRBJ1-5; unclear D gene. Trimming removed 2 bases from V and 9 bases from J, with 8 bases in between. CDR3 length equals 12 residues. The CDR3, as DNA: TGTGCCAGCAGTTTAACTTCCTCGCCCCAGCATTTT. This encodes CASSLTSSPQHF.

The rearrangement links TRBV6-6 to TRBJ1-2; D gene unclear. CDR1 and CDR2 (germline): MNHNY, SVGAGI (reference sequence). V was cut by 2 bases and J by 6 bases, with 16 bases left in between. CDR3 length: 15 amino acids. The CDR3: CASSYPGSRQDGYTF. The CDR3, as DNA: TGTGCCAGCAGTTACCCAGGCTCCAGGCAGGATGGCTACACCTTC.

V is TRBV19 and J is TRBJ1-3; a weak D match, TRBD1 (5 bases). This CDR3 is built from 12 residues. V dropped 9 bases and J dropped 4 bases, with 10 bases sitting between them. Looked up from germline, CDR1 is LNHDA and CDR2 is SQIVND (reference sequence). The CDR3 sequence is CASRGLGNTIYF. The CDR3 DNA reads TGTGCCAGCCGGGGGTTAGGAAACACCATATATTTT. The variable domain in full, completed from reference TRBV19 and TRBJ1-3, reads DGGITQSPKYLFRKEGQNVTLSCEQNLNHDAMYWYRQDPGQGLRLIYYSQIVNDFQKGDIAEGYSVSREKKESFPLTVTSAQKNPTAFYLCASRGLGNTIYFGEGSWLTVV.

This chain joins TRBV10-3 and TRBJ2-5; tentatively, D is TRBD2 (6 bases). The germline V gene has CDR1 ENHRY and CDR2 SYGVKD. The CDR3 spans 13 residues. Trimming shortened V by 6 bases and J by 2 bases, and 10 bases separated the two germline ends. The CDR3 bases are TGTGCCATCAGCGGACTACCACAAGAGACCCAGTACTTC. It yields the protein CAISGLPQETQYF.

The chain carries TRBV18 and TRBJ1-6; perhaps TRBD1 as D (6 bases). Germline V gene sequence: CDR1 KGHSH, CDR2 LQKENI. CDR3 length: 14 amino acids. The V gene lost 5 bases and the J gene lost 5 bases, with 10 bases spanning the gap. In DNA, the CDR3 is TGTGCCAGCTCAGAGAGACAGGATAATTCACCCCTCCACTTT. As protein: CASSERQDNSPLHF.

The J gene is TRBJ2-4, the V gene TRBV6-1; 11 bases map to TRBD2. Germline lookup yields CDR1 MNHNS and CDR2 SASEGT. This CDR3 spans 18 amino acids. The junction had 13 bases not matched to a gene; V was cut back by 1 base and J by 8 bases. The CDR3 DNA reads TGTGCCAGCAGTGAAGGGGACTTACTAGCGGGGGCGGCGTACATTCAGTACTTC. It codes for CASSEGDLLAGAAYIQYF.

In regard to this clone: Other DNA sequences within the sample encode an identical CDR3. V is TRBV3-1 (or the pseudogene TRBV3-2) and J is TRBJ1-2, with D perhaps matching TRBD1 (6 bases). The CDR3 is 14 amino acids. Germline values: CDR1 LGHDT, CDR2 YNNKEL (reference sequence). V lost 3 bases and J lost 3, with 11 bases in between. Written as DNA, the CDR3 is TGTGCCAGCAGCCAGGCTCAGGGGTACTATGGCTACACCTTC. This codes for CASSQAQGYYGYTF.

The chain recombines TRBV7-9 with TRBJ1-4; TRBD1 might be the D (6 bases). CDR1 is SEHNR, CDR2 FQNEAQ, per germline (reference sequence). This CDR3 is built from 15 residues. Trimming removed 1 base from V and 4 bases from J, with 10 bases in between. The CDR3 sequence: CASSLGQGFNEKLFF. The CDR3 DNA reads as TGTGCCAGCAGCTTAGGGCAGGGGTTTAATGAAAAACTGTTTTTT.

This clone has just one count. The chain is built from TRBV6-5 and TRBJ2-1; TRBD1 aligns across 9 bases. V shed 6 bases and J 1 base; nucleotides not matched to a gene: 4. Germline V gene lookup returns CDR1 MNHEY and CDR2 SVGAGI. The CDR3 runs to 15 residues. DNA for the CDR3: TGTGCCAGCAGGGGGGACAGGGTGTCCTACAATGAGCAGTTCTTC. This translates into CASRGDRVSYNEQFF.

V usage is TRBV20-1 and J usage is TRBJ1-5; 7 nucleotides align to TRBD1. The CDR3 runs to 11 residues. The J segment lost 11 bases and the V segment lost 3 bases, leaving 4 bases of the junction unmatched. In germline, CDR1 is DFQATT, CDR2 SNEGSKA (reference sequence). CDR3 bases: TGCAGTGCTAGGTCGACAGGGTCCCAGCATTTT. Translating it yields CSARSTGSQHF.

The chain employs TRBV9 and TRBJ2-1, with 13 nucleotides matching TRBD2. Trimming cost V 3 bases and J 3 bases; bases outside gene matches: 12. This CDR3 region has 19 residues. Germline V gives CDR1 SGDLS, CDR2 YYNGEE. This CDR3 reads CASSGGTSGTTYFYNEQFF. The CDR3 nucleotides are TGTGCCAGCAGCGGGGGGACTAGCGGGACGACCTATTTCTACAATGAGCAGTTCTTC.

The chain employs TRBV29-1 and TRBJ1-2; maybe TRBD1 (6 bases). With 8 bases removed from V and 4 bases from J, the gap between germline ends came to 11 bases. CDR1 SQVTM and CDR2 ANQGSEA come from the germline V gene. The CDR3 totals 11 residues. CDR3 loop: CSTGQSYGYTF. Here the CDR3 DNA reads TGCAGCACAGGACAGTCCTATGGCTACACCTTC.

The rearrangement links TRBV7-7 to TRBJ1-3, with no clear D. V lost 5 bases and J lost 4, with 9 bases in between. The CDR3 is 13 amino acids. Germline CDR1 reads SSHAT; CDR2 reads FNYEAQ (reference sequence). CDR3 region: CASSPQQGNTIYF. The CDR3 nucleotides are TGTGCCAGCAGCCCACAACAGGGAAACACCATATATTTT. The whole variable domain, remainder taken from reference TRBV7-7 and TRBJ1-3, is GAGVSQSPRYKVTKRGQDVTLRCDPISSHATLYWYQQALGQGPEFLTYFNYEAQPDKSGLPSDRFSAERPEGSISTLTIQRTEQRDSAMYRCASSPQQGNTIYFGEGSWLTVV.

This chain links TRBV24-1 with TRBJ1-5; no firm D call. CDR3 length: 13 amino acids. Trimming shortened V by 0 bases and J by 13 bases, and 12 bases separated the two germline ends. Germline V gene data show CDR1 as KGHDR and CDR2 as SFDVKD. As DNA, the CDR3 is TGTGCCACCAGTGATTTGAGGGCGGGTTTACAGCATTTT. The encoded protein is CATSDLRAGLQHF.

The chain recombines TRBV3-1 (or the pseudogene TRBV3-2) with TRBJ2-3; 10 nucleotides align to TRBD2. J lost 2 bases, V lost 4 bases, and 9 bases had no gene match. Germline lookup yields CDR1 LGHDT and CDR2 YNNKEL (reference sequence). This CDR3 is 17 amino acids long. CDR3 in amino acids: CASSPQWTSGYTDTQYF. The CDR3 DNA follows: TGTGCCAGCAGCCCCCAATGGACTAGCGGTTACACAGATACGCAGTATTTT.

The V and J genes are TRBV15 and TRBJ1-3, with a weak D call TRBD1 (5 bases). V was trimmed by 3 bases and J by 0 bases, leaving 15 bases between them. Germline values: CDR1 LNHNV, CDR2 YYDKDF (reference sequence). CDR3 length: 17 amino acids. The CDR3 nucleotides read TGTGCCACCAGCAGCCGGACAACTACTTACTCTGGAAACACCATATATTTT. Its translation is CATSSRTTTYSGNTIYF. Full variable domain (outside the CDR3, taken from reference TRBV15 and TRBJ1-3): DAMVIQNPRYQVTQFGKPVTLSCSQTLNHNVMYWYQQKSSQAPKLLFHYYDKDFNNEADTPDNFQSRRPNTSFCFLDIRSPGLGDTAMYLCATSSRTTTYSGNTIYFGEGSWLTVV.

The gene calls are TRBV7-9 and TRBJ1-1; D remains ambiguous. This CDR3 region has 14 residues. Deletions cut 5 bases from V and 4 bases from J, with 14 bases between. Germline V gene data show CDR1 as SEHNR and CDR2 as FQNEAQ (reference sequence). The CDR3 sequence is CASSPQQTTTEAFF. The CDR3 DNA follows: TGTGCCAGCAGCCCCCAACAGACGACCACTGAAGCTTTCTTT.

The chain links TRBV5-1 to TRBJ2-2; D is unresolved. This CDR3 has 14 amino acids. Deletions cut 2 bases from V and 2 bases from J, with 7 bases between. Germline loops: CDR1 SGHRS, CDR2 YFSETQ. The CDR3: CASSFVLNTGELFF. For the CDR3, the DNA is TGCGCCAGCAGCTTCGTACTTAACACCGGGGAGCTGTTTTTT. The variable domain in full, with the rest retrieved from reference TRBV5-1 and TRBJ2-2, is KAGVTQTPRYLIKTRGQQVTLSCSPISGHRSVSWYQQTPGQGLQFLFEYFSETQRNKGNFPGRFSGRQFSNSRSEMNVSTLELGDSALYLCASSFVLNTGELFFGEGSRLTVL.